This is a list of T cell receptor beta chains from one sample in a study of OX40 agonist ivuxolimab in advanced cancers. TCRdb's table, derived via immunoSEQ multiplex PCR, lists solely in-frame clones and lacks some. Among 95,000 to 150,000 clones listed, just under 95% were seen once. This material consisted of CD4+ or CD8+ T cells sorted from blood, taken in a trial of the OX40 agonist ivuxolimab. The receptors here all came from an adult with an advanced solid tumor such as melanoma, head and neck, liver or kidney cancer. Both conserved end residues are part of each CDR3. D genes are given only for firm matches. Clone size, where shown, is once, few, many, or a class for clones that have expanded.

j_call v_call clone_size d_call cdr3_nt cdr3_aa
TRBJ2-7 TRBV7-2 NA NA TGTGCCAGCACCCTTAGCGGACCCTACGAGCAGTACTTC CASTLSGPYEQYF
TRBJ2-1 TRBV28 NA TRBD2 TGTGCCAGCAGTTTAGTTGGGACTAGCGCCTACAATGAGCAGTTCTTC CASSLVGTSAYNEQFF
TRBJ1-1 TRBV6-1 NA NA TGTGCCAGCAGTGAAGGCGGGTGGGGCAAACCGAACACTGAAGCTTTCTTT CASSEGGWGKPNTEAFF
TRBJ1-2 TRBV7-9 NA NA TGTGCCAGCAGCTCAAGGGGGGGGGACTATGGCTACACCTTC CASSSRGGDYGYTF
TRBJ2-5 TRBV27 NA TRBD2 TGTGCCAGCAGCATGACTCTACTAGCGGGGGGTTCGGCAGAGACCCAGTACTTC CASSMTLLAGGSAETQYF
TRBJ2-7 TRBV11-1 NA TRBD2 TGTGCCAGCAGCTGGGGACTAGCGGGGGGCTACGAGCAGTACTTC CASSWGLAGGYEQYF
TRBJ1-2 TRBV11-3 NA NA TGTGCCAGCAGCTTTTATGGGGGTAACTATGGCTACACCTTC CASSFYGGNYGYTF
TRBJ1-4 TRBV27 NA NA TGTGCCAGCAGTTTAAGGGGGGCTAGTGAAAAACTGTTTTTT CASSLRGASEKLFF
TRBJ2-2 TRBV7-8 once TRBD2 TGTGCCAGCAGCTTAGAGACGGCGGGGGGGCCCGGGGAGCTGTTTTTT CASSLETAGGPGELFF
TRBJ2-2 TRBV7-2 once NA TGTGCCAGCAGCCAGGGGGCGGGGGCCGGGGAGCTGTTTTTT CASSQGAGAGELFF
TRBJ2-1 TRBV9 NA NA TGTGCCAGCAGCTTCCTCCCTGGGCCTGAGCAGTTCTTC CASSFLPGPEQFF
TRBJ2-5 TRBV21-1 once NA TGTGCCAGCAGCATAGGCCGGGACAGGGGGTACCGGGTAGCGGGATGGAAGACCCAGTACTTC CASSIGRDRGYRVAGWKTQYF
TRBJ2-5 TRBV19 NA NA TGTGCCAGTAGGATGACTTACCAAGAGACCCAGTACTTC CASRMTYQETQYF
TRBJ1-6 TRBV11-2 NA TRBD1 TGTGCCAGCAGCTCGAGCGGGGGACAGGAGCTCCTCCACTTT CASSSSGGQELLHF
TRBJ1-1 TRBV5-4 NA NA TGTGCCAGCAGCTTGGGAGGGGGGCGCGGGACTGAAGCTTTCTTT CASSLGGGRGTEAFF
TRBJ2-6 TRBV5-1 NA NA TGCGCCAGCACGACCCTCCCCCCTCCTGGGGCCAACGTCCTGACTTTC CASTTLPPPGANVLTF
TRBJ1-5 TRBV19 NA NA TGTGCCAGCACAGGGTACGGTCAGCCCCAGCATTTT CASTGYGQPQHF
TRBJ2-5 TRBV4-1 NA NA TGCGCCAGCAGCTCCAGCCAAACGGGGACCCAGTACTTC CASSSSQTGTQYF
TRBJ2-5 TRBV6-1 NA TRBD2 TGTGCCAGCAGTGAAAACGGGGGGTCCCTCCCCGAGACCCAGTACTTC CASSENGGSLPETQYF
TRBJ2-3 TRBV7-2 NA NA TGTGCCAGCAGCCCGGGGAGCGGGGATACGCAGTATTTT CASSPGSGDTQYF
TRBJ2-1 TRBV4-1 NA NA TGCGCCAGCAGCTCCCCGGGACACAGCTCCTACAATGAGCAGTTCTTC CASSSPGHSSYNEQFF
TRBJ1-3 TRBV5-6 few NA TGTGCCAGCAGCTTGGAACCGGGAAGGGGAGGAAACACCATATATTTT CASSLEPGRGGNTIYF
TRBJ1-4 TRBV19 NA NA TGTGCCAGTAGTATCCAAGTAGCTAATGAAAAACTGTTTTTT CASSIQVANEKLFF
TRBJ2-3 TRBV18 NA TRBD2 TGTGCCAGCTCACCCACCCCACTAGCGGGAACAGATACGCAGTATTTT CASSPTPLAGTDTQYF
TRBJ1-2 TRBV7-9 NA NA TGTGCCAGCAGCTTAGAGGTCGGCGATGGCTACACCTTC CASSLEVGDGYTF
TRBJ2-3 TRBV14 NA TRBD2 TGTGCCAGCAGCCACGGACTAGCGGGGGACTATTACACAGATACGCAGTATTTT CASSHGLAGDYYTDTQYF